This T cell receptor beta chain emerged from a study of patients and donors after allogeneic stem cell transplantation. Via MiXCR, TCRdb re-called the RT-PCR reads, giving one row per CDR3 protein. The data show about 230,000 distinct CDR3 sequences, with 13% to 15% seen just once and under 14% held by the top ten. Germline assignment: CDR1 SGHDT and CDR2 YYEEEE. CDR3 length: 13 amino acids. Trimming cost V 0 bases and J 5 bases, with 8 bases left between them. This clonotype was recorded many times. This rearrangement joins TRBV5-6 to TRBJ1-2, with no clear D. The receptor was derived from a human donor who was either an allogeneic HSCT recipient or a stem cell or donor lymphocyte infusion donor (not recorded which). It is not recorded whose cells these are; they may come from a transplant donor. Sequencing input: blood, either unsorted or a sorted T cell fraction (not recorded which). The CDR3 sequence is CASSLDHGYGYTF. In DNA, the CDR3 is TGTGCCAGCAGCTTGGACCACGGTTATGGCTACACCTTC.